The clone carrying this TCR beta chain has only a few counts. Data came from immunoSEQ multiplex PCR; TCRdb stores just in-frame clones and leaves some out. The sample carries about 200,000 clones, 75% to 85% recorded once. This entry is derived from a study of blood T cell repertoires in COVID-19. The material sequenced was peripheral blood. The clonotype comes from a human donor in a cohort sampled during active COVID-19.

CDR3 bases: TGTGCCAGCAGGGTAGAGGCCTACGAGCAGTACTTC. Its protein product is CASRVEAYEQYF. V is TRBV2 and J is TRBJ2-7; D ambiguous. CDR1 is SNHLY and CDR2 is FYNNEI in the germline V gene. CDR3 length: 12 amino acids. The ends were cut back, 6 bases at V and 2 bases at J, with 8 bases in the middle. Complete variable domain (other parts from reference TRBV2 and TRBJ2-7): EPEVTQTPSHQVTQMGQEVILRCVPISNHLYFYWYRQILGQKVEFLVSFYNNEISEKSEIFDDQFSVERPDGSNFTLKIRSTKLEDSAMYFCASRVEAYEQYFGPGTRLTVT.